The subject of this entry is one T cell receptor (beta chain). This clonotype was seen only a few times. It has no known antigen specificity. The record has no base qualities; no much larger clone is one base away. These data belong to a study of identical twins listed by TCRdb under 2016. The study in broad terms: To test whether fetal clonotypes persist, the study used deep sequencing on TCR alpha and beta repertoires from monozygotic twins, unrelated adults of various ages, and cord blood. To rule out contamination, replicate twin experiments were performed at different times with different library preparation protocols.

General study outcomes and caveats: In beta out-of-frame sequences, excess twin sharing was weaker, because having fewer shared sequences lowered the signal-to-noise ratio. Fewer insertions were carried by abundant cord blood beta clonotypes, a similar but weaker trend appeared in young adult naive repertoires, and no such trend appeared in memory repertoires. Compared with coincidental sharing between unrelated individuals, out-of-frame TCR alpha sequences shared between twins had an excess of sequences with low generation probability. Recombination models systematically underestimated out-of-frame TCR alpha sharing in monozygotic twins but agreed with sharing between unrelated individuals. Because the same donors could not be followed over many years, the conclusions relied on cross-sectional statistical analysis. Zero-insertion analyses could be partly confounded by invariant T cells such as MAIT and iNKT, though diverse VJ usage argued against such confounding for most clonotypes.

Every donor was a healthy Caucasian. Three pairs of female monozygotic twins, all aged roughly 18 to 29 years, were included in the twin cohort. Peripheral blood mononuclear cells were used as the source from which RNA for TCR libraries was isolated. CDR1 and CDR2, per the germline V gene, are SGHRS and YFSETQ. The cysteine opens and the phenylalanine closes a CDR3 of 15 amino acids. Of the read, only the CDR3 DNA is kept; its 45 bases are in frame from base 1. At the junction V is shortened by 6 bases and J by 9 bases, with 19 bases in between. Receptors were amplified or captured by 5' RACE. Instrument used: Illumina HiSeq 2000. A universal primer binding site was added through template switching, and the final cDNA carried a unique molecular identifier so that TCR cDNA molecules could be counted accurately. Specific primers in the conserved constant-segment region were used to synthesize first-strand cDNA for the TCR alpha and beta chains. To control for contamination, every cDNA library carried two barcodes: a SMART-Mk sample barcode plus Illumina barcodes. TruSeq adapter sequences and Illumina sample barcodes were added in two successive PCR steps. The TCR alpha and beta cDNA libraries were sequenced on the Illumina HiSeq platform using custom primers. In the original analysis: MiGEC processed the raw reads to extract unique molecular identifiers, while MiXCR was used to determine the CDR3 positions. Recombination models were inferred per individual with the repgenHMM and IGoR tools using an EM algorithm. Shared clonotype analysis was performed with the tcR package in R, normalizing sharing by the product of cloneset sizes. To study raw recombination without the effects of thymic and clonal selection, out-of-frame nonproductive sequences were analyzed. TCRdb trimmed public reads at Q25 via fastp, called clones via MiXCR and kept in-frame beta chains. Each CDR3 protein appears once, grouped with its most common genes and DNA. The V and J calls and clone size come from TCRdb's table, not from the authors' own analysis. The sample profile shows roughly 630,000 distinct CDR3 sequences; roughly 7.1% of them were found once. Roughly 1.6% of the sample goes to the ten largest clones.

This sample also belongs to another study, concerning yellow fever vaccine responses in identical twins. The second paper states: According to the authors, the vaccine-induced T cell response in identical twins seemed to be partly convergent and partly specific to each individual. In identical twins, the study followed T cell clones that responded to the vaccine with precision.

The TCR comes from a woman between 18 and 29 years old in good health. Sequencing used PBMCs. The chain joins TRBV5-1 to TRBJ1-6, with no reliable assignment of the D segment. The CDR3 loop reads CASKEGTAIGSPLHF. DNA sequence: TGCGCCAGCAAAGAAGGTACAGCCATAGGTTCACCCCTCCACTTT. Joined to the reference TRBV5-1 and TRBJ1-6 proteins, this CDR3 gives the full variable domain: KAGVTQTPRYLIKTRGQQVTLSCSPISGHRSVSWYQQTPGQGLQFLFEYFSETQRNKGNFPGRFSGRQFSNSRSEMNVSTLELGDSALYLCASKEGTAIGSPLHFGNGTRLTVT.